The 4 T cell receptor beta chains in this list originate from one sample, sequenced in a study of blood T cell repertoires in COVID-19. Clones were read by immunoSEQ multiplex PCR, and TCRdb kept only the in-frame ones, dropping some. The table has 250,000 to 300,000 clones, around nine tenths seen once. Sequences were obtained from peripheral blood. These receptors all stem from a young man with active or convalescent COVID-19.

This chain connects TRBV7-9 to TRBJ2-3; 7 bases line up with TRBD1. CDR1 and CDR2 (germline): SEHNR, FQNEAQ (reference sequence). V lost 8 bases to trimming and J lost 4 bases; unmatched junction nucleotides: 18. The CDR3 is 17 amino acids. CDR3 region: CASSPNRGRPAADTQYF. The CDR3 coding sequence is TGTGCCAGCTCCCCTAACAGGGGTCGACCCGCCGCAGATACGCAGTATTTT. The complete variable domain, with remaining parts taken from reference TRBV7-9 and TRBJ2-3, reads DTGVSQNPRHKITKRGQNVTFRCDPISEHNRLYWYRQTLGQGPEFLTYFQNEAQLEKSRLLSDRFSAERPKGSFSTLEIQRTEQGDSAMYLCASSPNRGRPAADTQYFGPGTRLTVL.

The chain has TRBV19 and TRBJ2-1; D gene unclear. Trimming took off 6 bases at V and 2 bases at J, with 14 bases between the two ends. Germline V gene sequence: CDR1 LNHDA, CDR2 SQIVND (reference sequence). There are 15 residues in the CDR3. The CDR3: CASRVTVSPYNEQFF. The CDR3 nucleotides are TGTGCCAGTAGGGTGACTGTCAGCCCCTACAATGAGCAGTTCTTC. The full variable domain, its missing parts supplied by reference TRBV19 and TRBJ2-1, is DGGITQSPKYLFRKEGQNVTLSCEQNLNHDAMYWYRQDPGQGLRLIYYSQIVNDFQKGDIAEGYSVSREKKESFPLTVTSAQKNPTAFYLCASRVTVSPYNEQFFGPGTRLTVL.

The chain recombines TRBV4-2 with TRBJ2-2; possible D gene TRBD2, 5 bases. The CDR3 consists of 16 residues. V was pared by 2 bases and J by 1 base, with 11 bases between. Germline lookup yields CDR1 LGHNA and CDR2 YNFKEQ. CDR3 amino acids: CASSQREGRNTGELFF. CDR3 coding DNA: TGTGCCAGCAGCCAACGGGAAGGGCGGAACACCGGGGAGCTGTTTTTT.

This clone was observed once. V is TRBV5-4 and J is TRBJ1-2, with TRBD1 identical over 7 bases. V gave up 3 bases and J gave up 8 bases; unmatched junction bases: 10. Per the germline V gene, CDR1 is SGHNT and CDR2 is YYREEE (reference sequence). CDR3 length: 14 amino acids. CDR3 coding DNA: TGTGCCAGCAGCTGGGGAGCAGGGGGGCTCGGCTACACCTTC. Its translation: CASSWGAGGLGYTF.